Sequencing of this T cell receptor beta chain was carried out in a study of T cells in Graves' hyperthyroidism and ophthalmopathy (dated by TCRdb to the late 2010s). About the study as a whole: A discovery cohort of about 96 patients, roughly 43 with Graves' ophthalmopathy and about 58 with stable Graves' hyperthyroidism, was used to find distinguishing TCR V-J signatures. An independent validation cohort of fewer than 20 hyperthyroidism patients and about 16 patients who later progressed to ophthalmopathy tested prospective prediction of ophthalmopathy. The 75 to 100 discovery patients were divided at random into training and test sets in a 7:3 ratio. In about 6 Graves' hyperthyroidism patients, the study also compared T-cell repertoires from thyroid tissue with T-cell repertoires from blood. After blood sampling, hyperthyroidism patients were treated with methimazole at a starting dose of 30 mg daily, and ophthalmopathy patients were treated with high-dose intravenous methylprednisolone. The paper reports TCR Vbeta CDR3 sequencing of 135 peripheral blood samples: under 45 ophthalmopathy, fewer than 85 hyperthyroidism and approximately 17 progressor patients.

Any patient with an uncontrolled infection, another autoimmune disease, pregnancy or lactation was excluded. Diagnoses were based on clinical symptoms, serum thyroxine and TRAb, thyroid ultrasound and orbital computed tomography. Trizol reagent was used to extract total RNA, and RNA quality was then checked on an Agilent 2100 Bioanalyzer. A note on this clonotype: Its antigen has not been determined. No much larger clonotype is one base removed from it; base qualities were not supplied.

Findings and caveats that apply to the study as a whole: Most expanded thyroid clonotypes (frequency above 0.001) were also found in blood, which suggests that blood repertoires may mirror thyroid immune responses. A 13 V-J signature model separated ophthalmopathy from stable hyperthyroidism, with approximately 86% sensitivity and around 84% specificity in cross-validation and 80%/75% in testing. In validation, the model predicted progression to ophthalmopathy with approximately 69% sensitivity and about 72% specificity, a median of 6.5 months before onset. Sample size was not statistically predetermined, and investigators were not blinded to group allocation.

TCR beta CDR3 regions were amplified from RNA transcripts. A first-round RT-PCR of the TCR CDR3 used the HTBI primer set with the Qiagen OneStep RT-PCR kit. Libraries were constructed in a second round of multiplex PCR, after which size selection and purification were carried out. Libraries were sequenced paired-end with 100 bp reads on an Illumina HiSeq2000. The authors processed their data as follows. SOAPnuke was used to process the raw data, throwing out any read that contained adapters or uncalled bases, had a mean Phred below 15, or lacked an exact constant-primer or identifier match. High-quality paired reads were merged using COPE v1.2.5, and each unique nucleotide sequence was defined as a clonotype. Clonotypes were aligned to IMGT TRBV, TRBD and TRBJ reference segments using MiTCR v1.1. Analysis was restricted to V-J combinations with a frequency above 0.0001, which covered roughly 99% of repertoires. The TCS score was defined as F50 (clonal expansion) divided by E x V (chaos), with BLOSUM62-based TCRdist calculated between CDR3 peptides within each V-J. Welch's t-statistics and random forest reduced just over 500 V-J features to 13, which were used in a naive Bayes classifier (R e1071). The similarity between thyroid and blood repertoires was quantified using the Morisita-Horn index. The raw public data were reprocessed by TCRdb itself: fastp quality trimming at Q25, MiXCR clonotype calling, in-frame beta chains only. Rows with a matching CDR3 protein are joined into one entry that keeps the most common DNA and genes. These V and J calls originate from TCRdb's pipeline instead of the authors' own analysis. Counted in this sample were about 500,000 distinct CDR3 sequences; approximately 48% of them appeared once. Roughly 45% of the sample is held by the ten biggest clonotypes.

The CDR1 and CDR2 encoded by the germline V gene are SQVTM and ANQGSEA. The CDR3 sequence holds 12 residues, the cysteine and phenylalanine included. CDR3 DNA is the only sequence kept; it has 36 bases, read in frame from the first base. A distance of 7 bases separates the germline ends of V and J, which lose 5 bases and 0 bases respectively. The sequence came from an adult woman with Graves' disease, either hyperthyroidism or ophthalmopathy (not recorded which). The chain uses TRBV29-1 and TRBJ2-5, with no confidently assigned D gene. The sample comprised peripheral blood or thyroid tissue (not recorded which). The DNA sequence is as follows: TGCAGCGTTTGGGGAAACCAAGAGACCCAGTACTTC. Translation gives CSVWGNQETQYF.